These T cell receptor beta chains were read from a single sample in a study of PD-L1 blockade in urothelial cancer. Libraries were prepared by immunoSEQ multiplex PCR; TCRdb keeps only in-frame clonotypes and omits some of them. The sample yields tens of thousands of clones, around 85% seen once. This material consisted of PBMCs, taken around atezolizumab (anti-PD-L1) treatment. Receptors originate from a man between 60 and 75 years old with urothelial cancer. Both conserved end residues are part of each CDR3. D genes are given only for firm matches. Rows may omit the clone size; those that give it use once, few, many or a size class.

-	TRBV7-2	-	TRBJ2-2	CASSFQGSVTGELFF	TGTGCCAGCAGCTTCCAGGGGTCGGTCACCGGGGAGCTGTTTTTT
TRBD1	TRBV29-1	-	TRBJ2-5	CSVGGTGGETQYF	TGCAGCGTTGGGGGGACAGGGGGAGAGACCCAGTACTTC
TRBD2	TRBV7-9	few	TRBJ2-5	CASSSYSGGAETQYF	TGTGCCAGCAGCTCCTATAGCGGGGGGGCAGAGACCCAGTACTTC
TRBD2	TRBV28	-	TRBJ2-7	CASSSSGGGLYEQYF	TGTGCCAGCAGCTCGAGTGGGGGGGGTCTTTACGAGCAGTACTTC
TRBD1	TRBV7-8	once	TRBJ1-1	CASSLVWTGGFNTEAFF	TGTGCCAGCAGCTTAGTTTGGACAGGGGGATTTAACACTGAAGCTTTCTTT
TRBD2	TRBV5-1	few	TRBJ2-7	CASSLRLAGSYEQYF	TGCGCCAGCAGCTTGCGACTAGCGGGGAGCTACGAGCAGTACTTC
TRBD2	TRBV4-3	-	TRBJ2-3	CASSPASGGAGDTQYF	TGCGCCAGCAGCCCTGCTAGCGGGGGGGCGGGAGATACGCAGTATTTT
-	TRBV19	-	TRBJ2-3	CASSTKSKQDTQYF	TGTGCCAGTAGTACAAAATCAAAACAAGATACGCAGTATTTT
-	TRBV7-8	-	TRBJ2-6	CASSLTGYPISGANVLTF	TGTGCCAGCAGCTTAACCGGGTACCCTATCTCTGGGGCCAACGTCCTGACTTTC
-	TRBV4-1	-	TRBJ2-7	CASSQAGTSTYEQYF	TGCGCCAGCAGCCAAGCTGGGACATCAACCTACGAGCAGTACTTC
-	TRBV30	-	TRBJ1-5	CAWRNGGNQPQHF	TGTGCCTGGAGAAATGGAGGCAATCAGCCCCAGCATTTT
TRBD2	TRBV2	-	TRBJ2-3	CASRGLAASTDTQYF	TGTGCCAGCAGGGGACTAGCGGCTAGCACAGATACGCAGTATTTT
TRBD1	TRBV6-6	-	TRBJ1-6	CASSPAGGNSPLHF	TGTGCCAGCAGTCCTGCAGGGGGCAATTCACCCCTCCACTTT
-	TRBV19	-	TRBJ1-3	CASIITGTGNTIYF	TGTGCCAGTATAATCACAGGGACCGGAAACACCATATATTTT
TRBD1	TRBV30	once	TRBJ2-1	CAWSPGTAVSSYNEQFF	TGTGCCTGGAGTCCCGGGACAGCAGTAAGCTCCTACAATGAGCAGTTCTTC
TRBD2	TRBV9	-	TRBJ2-7	CASSLPETSGDYYEQYF	TGTGCCAGCAGCCTCCCGGAGACTAGCGGGGACTACTACGAGCAGTACTTC
-	TRBV9	-	TRBJ1-1	CASSVDYNTEAFF	TGTGCCAGCAGCGTAGATTATAACACTGAAGCTTTCTTT
-	TRBV5-5	-	TRBJ1-6	CASSLNPGVDSPLHF	TGTGCCAGCAGTCTGAATCCAGGGGTAGACTCACCCCTCCACTTT
TRBD1	TRBV5-1	-	TRBJ2-1	CASSLDLTGTHEQFF	TGCGCCAGCAGCTTGGACTTGACAGGGACCCATGAGCAGTTCTTC
TRBD2	TRBV7-9	-	TRBJ2-5	CASSKGLLGEETQYF	TGTGCCAGCAGCAAGGGACTATTGGGGGAAGAGACCCAGTACTTC
-	TRBV5-6	-	TRBJ1-2	CASSYSGGGVYGYTF	TGTGCCAGCAGCTACTCGGGAGGAGGGGTCTATGGCTACACCTTC
-	TRBV9	-	TRBJ1-5	CASSVGGSETQPQHF	TGTGCCAGCAGCGTAGGTGGGAGCGAAACTCAGCCCCAGCATTTT
TRBD1	TRBV6-5	-	TRBJ1-2	CASSPQGVYGYTF	TGTGCCAGCAGCCCACAGGGGGTCTATGGCTACACCTTC
-	TRBV7-9	many	TRBJ2-5	CASSLQGVETQYF	TGTGCCAGCAGCTTACAGGGTGTAGAGACCCAGTACTTC
-	TRBV7-2	-	TRBJ1-1	CASSLEGQASRNF	TGTGCCAGCAGCTTAGAGGGACAAGCCAGCCGGAACTTT
-	TRBV6-6	-	TRBJ1-4	CASSPREELFF	TGTGCCAGCAGTCCCCGGGAGGAACTGTTTTTT
-	TRBV5-1	-	TRBJ1-3	CASSGSEISGNTIYF	TGCGCCAGCAGCGGGTCGGAGATCTCTGGAAACACCATATATTTT
-	TRBV7-8	-	TRBJ2-2	CASSSDTYTGELFF	TGTGCCAGCAGCTCAGACACCTACACCGGGGAGCTGTTTTTT
-	TRBV27	-	TRBJ1-1	CAGNPKGVVVTEAFF	TGTGCCGGGAACCCAAAGGGAGTTGTGGTCACTGAAGCTTTCTTT
TRBD1	TRBV28	-	TRBJ1-6	CASGLRDRHSPLHF	TGTGCCAGCGGACTCCGGGACAGACATTCACCCCTCCACTTT
TRBD2	TRBV5-4	-	TRBJ2-3	CASSKGLAASTDTQYF	TGTGCCAGCAGCAAGGGACTAGCGGCTAGCACAGATACGCAGTATTTT
-	TRBV11-3	-	TRBJ1-2	CASSPAGDVYGYTF	TGTGCCAGCAGCCCCGCGGGGGACGTCTATGGCTACACCTTC
TRBD2	TRBV4-3	-	TRBJ2-7	CASSQDRAGTRQYF	TGCGCCAGCAGCCAAGATAGAGCCGGGACTAGGCAGTACTTC
TRBD1	TRBV7-2	once	TRBJ2-5	CASSRQSGQGRETQYF	TGTGCCAGCAGCCGACAATCAGGACAGGGGAGGGAGACCCAGTACTTC
TRBD1	TRBV18	-	TRBJ1-2	CASSGGQGAPYGYTF	TGTGCCAGCTCGGGAGGACAGGGGGCCCCCTATGGCTACACCTTC
-	TRBV20-1	-	TRBJ2-5	CSARLQETQYF	TGCAGTGCTAGACTCCAAGAGACCCAGTACTTC
TRBD1	TRBV13	-	TRBJ1-1	CASSLDRGNTEAFF	TGTGCCAGCAGCCTGGACAGGGGGAACACTGAAGCTTTCTTT
-	TRBV28	-	TRBJ1-4	CASSPGQQEKLFF	TGTGCCAGCAGTCCTGGACAGCAGGAAAAACTGTTTTTT